Listed below are T cell receptor beta chains from one sample, sequenced in a study of shared clonotypes between healthy human individuals. Clones were sequenced by immunoSEQ multiplex PCR, and TCRdb holds only the in-frame ones, with some missing. The sample has about 490,000 clones, 81% seen once. The sequenced sample was PBMCs. The receptors were sampled from a woman aged 40 to 50 in good health. Some clones in this sample may be carry-over from other donors' samples. Both conserved end residues are part of each CDR3. The D gene is left open where the match is weak. Not every row has a clone size; where given, it reads once, few, many or a size class.

NA	TRBD2	TRBJ2-7	TRBV7-8	CASSSGLAGPYEQYF	TGTGCCAGCAGCTCGGGACTAGCGGGACCCTACGAGCAGTACTTC
NA	TRBD1	TRBJ1-2	TRBV10-2	CASTDREGAYGYTF	TGCGCCAGCACCGACAGGGAGGGCGCCTATGGCTACACCTTC
few	NA	TRBJ2-3	TRBV29-1	CSVQAAGDTQYF	TGCAGCGTACAGGCGGCGGGGGATACGCAGTATTTT
NA	NA	TRBJ1-4	TRBV2	CASGGPMGFF	TGTGCCAGCGGGGGCCCTATGGGGTTTTTT
NA	NA	TRBJ1-2	TRBV10-3	CAISESKGGDNYGYTF	TGTGCCATCAGTGAGTCGAAGGGGGGCGACAACTATGGCTACACCTTC
NA	NA	TRBJ2-1	TRBV7-9	CASSTREFF	TGTGCCAGCAGCACCCGGGAGTTCTTC
NA	NA	TRBJ1-1	TRBV5-1	CASSGDGSDAEAFF	TGCGCCAGCAGCGGGGACGGGTCAGACGCTGAAGCTTTCTTT
NA	NA	TRBJ2-1	TRBV7-9	CASRRTVDEQFF	TGTGCCAGCAGGCGGACGGTCGATGAGCAGTTCTTC
NA	TRBD1	TRBJ2-7	TRBV30	CAWSGAAPSTGSSYEQYF	TGTGCCTGGAGTGGAGCGGCCCCCTCGACAGGGAGCTCCTACGAGCAGTACTTC
NA	NA	TRBJ2-7	TRBV10-2	CASWEPPLSYEQYF	TGCGCCAGCTGGGAGCCGCCCCTCAGCTACGAGCAGTACTTC
NA	NA	TRBJ1-2	TRBV7-2	CASSTYRAYGYTF	TGTGCCAGCAGCACATACAGGGCCTATGGCTACACCTTC
NA	TRBD2	TRBJ2-5	TRBV4-2	CASSLGTSGMRETQYF	TGTGCCAGCAGCTTGGGGACTAGCGGGATGAGAGAGACCCAGTACTTC
NA	TRBD2	TRBJ2-5	TRBV2	CASGEMGGYETQYF	TGTGCCAGCGGCGAAATGGGAGGGTATGAGACCCAGTACTTC
NA	NA	TRBJ2-5	TRBV21-1	CASSKPGQGRYF	TGTGCCAGCAGCAAACCTGGACAAGGGCGGTACTTC
NA	TRBD1	TRBJ2-3	TRBV6-5	CASRLDRGRADTQYF	TGTGCCAGCAGATTGGACAGGGGGCGCGCGGATACGCAGTATTTT
NA	NA	TRBJ2-2	TRBV15	CATRGVGPNTGELFF	TGTGCCACCAGGGGGGTCGGTCCAAACACCGGGGAGCTGTTTTTT
NA	NA	TRBJ1-2	TRBV10-3	CAISEYNDYGYTF	TGTGCCATCAGTGAGTATAACGACTATGGCTACACCTTC
NA	NA	TRBJ1-1	TRBV30	CAWSVQPNTEAFF	TGTGCCTGGAGTGTACAGCCGAACACTGAAGCTTTCTTT
NA	TRBD2	TRBJ2-5	TRBV5-1	CASSLGTSGETQYF	TGCGCCAGCAGCTTGGGGACTAGCGGAGAGACCCAGTACTTC
NA	NA	TRBJ1-3	TRBV7-3	CASSLTGFGGNTIYF	TGTGCCAGCAGCTTAACGGGGTTCGGTGGAAACACCATATATTTT
once	NA	TRBJ1-2	TRBV14	CASSQAGYGYTF	TGTGCCAGCAGCCAAGCCGGATATGGCTACACCTTC
NA	NA	TRBJ2-3	TRBV27	CASSLYAGRTDTQYF	TGTGCCAGCAGTTTATATGCAGGTCGCACAGATACGCAGTATTTT
once	NA	TRBJ2-5	TRBV5-4	CASSPPPGRLGETQYF	TGTGCCAGCAGCCCCCCCCCAGGGAGGTTGGGAGAGACCCAGTACTTC
NA	NA	TRBJ2-7	TRBV19	CASSISAAPSYEQYF	TGTGCCAGTAGTATTAGTGCAGCCCCCAGCTACGAGCAGTACTTC
few	NA	TRBJ1-2	TRBV10-3	CAIRQGLGGYTF	TGTGCCATCAGACAGGGACTTGGTGGCTACACCTTC
NA	NA	TRBJ1-2	TRBV19	CASSIGNPDSGYTF	TGTGCCAGTAGTATAGGCAACCCGGACAGCGGCTACACCTTC
NA	TRBD2	TRBJ2-1	TRBV6-5	CAARAGGQNEQFF	TGTGCCGCCCGGGCGGGAGGTCAAAATGAGCAGTTCTTC
few	NA	TRBJ2-6	TRBV7-2	CASSVKSGANVLTF	TGTGCCAGCAGCGTTAAATCTGGGGCCAACGTCCTGACTTTC
NA	TRBD1	TRBJ2-7	TRBV18	CASSPMTGAYEQYF	TGTGCCAGCTCACCAATGACAGGGGCCTACGAGCAGTACTTC
NA	NA	TRBJ2-7	TRBV9	CASSSSSYEQYF	TGTGCCAGCAGCTCGAGCTCCTACGAGCAGTACTTC
NA	NA	TRBJ1-5	TRBV5-1	CASSLQGGQPQHF	TGCGCCAGCAGCTTACAGGGTGGTCAGCCCCAGCATTTT
few	NA	TRBJ1-1	TRBV7-9	CASSLGEKAFF	TGTGCCAGCAGCTTGGGGGAGAAAGCTTTCTTT
NA	NA	TRBJ2-7	TRBV2	CASSRQLYEQYF	TGTGCCAGCAGTAGGCAGCTCTACGAGCAGTACTTC
once	TRBD2	TRBJ2-1	TRBV4-3	CASSQDFSGSFNEQFF	TGCGCCAGCAGCCAAGATTTTAGCGGGAGCTTTAATGAGCAGTTCTTC
once	NA	TRBJ2-5	TRBV7-8	CASSTHATGQETQYF	TGTGCCAGCAGCACCCACGCGACAGGCCAAGAGACCCAGTACTTC
NA	TRBD1	TRBJ2-6	TRBV5-1	CASRPPDRGPNSGANVLTF	TGCGCCAGCAGGCCGCCCGACAGGGGGCCGAACTCTGGGGCCAACGTCCTGACTTTC
NA	TRBD2	TRBJ2-1	TRBV29-1	CSVAGTSGSSYNEQFF	TGCAGCGTAGCCGGGACTAGCGGGAGCTCCTACAATGAGCAGTTCTTC
NA	NA	TRBJ2-5	TRBV4-2	CASSPPRGQETQYF	TGTGCCAGCAGCCCCCCGAGGGGACAAGAGACCCAGTACTTC
once	TRBD1	TRBJ1-4	TRBV4-2	CASSQRTGDGGEKLFF	TGTGCCAGCAGCCAACGTACAGGGGACGGGGGTGAAAAACTGTTTTTT
NA	TRBD2	TRBJ2-7	TRBV18	CASSLLAGGPYEQYF	TGTGCCAGCTCATTACTAGCGGGAGGGCCGTACGAGCAGTACTTC
NA	NA	TRBJ2-3	TRBV29-1	CSAGYVADTQYF	TGCAGCGCTGGCTATGTAGCAGATACGCAGTATTTT
NA	NA	TRBJ2-1	TRBV14	CASSQYRERPYNEQFF	TGTGCCAGCAGCCAATATCGGGAGAGACCCTACAATGAGCAGTTCTTC
many	NA	TRBJ1-1	TRBV11-2	CASSLGRTEPEAFF	TGTGCCAGCAGCTTAGGTCGGACAGAGCCTGAAGCTTTCTTT
NA	NA	TRBJ1-1	TRBV6-5	CASSLGWAFF	TGTGCCAGCAGTTTAGGGTGGGCTTTCTTT
NA	TRBD1	TRBJ2-6	TRBV29-1	CSVLQGAGANVLTF	TGCAGCGTTTTACAGGGGGCTGGGGCCAACGTCCTGACTTTC
NA	NA	TRBJ1-5	TRBV2	CASSGGVGVSNQPQHF	TGTGCCAGCAGTGGCGGCGTTGGGGTGAGCAATCAGCCCCAGCATTTT
NA	NA	TRBJ2-5	TRBV9	CASSVLVGGETQYF	TGTGCCAGCAGCGTGCTAGTGGGAGGTGAGACCCAGTACTTC
NA	NA	TRBJ2-3	TRBV5-8	CASSLLRDTQYF	TGTGCCAGCAGCTTGCTCAGAGATACGCAGTATTTT
many	NA	TRBJ2-7	TRBV28	CASSPQEGRYEQYF	TGTGCCAGCAGTCCCCAGGAGGGGCGGTACGAGCAGTACTTC
NA	NA	TRBJ2-1	TRBV19	CASSIVSTEWEQFF	TGTGCCAGTAGTATAGTCAGCACCGAGTGGGAGCAGTTCTTC
NA	TRBD1	TRBJ2-3	TRBV5-1	CASSLVAGGMVDTQYF	TGCGCCAGCAGCTTGGTGGCAGGGGGCATGGTAGATACGCAGTATTTT
NA	NA	TRBJ1-5	TRBV5-6	CASSLRGELSQPQHF	TGTGCCAGCAGCTTGCGGGGGGAATTGAGTCAGCCCCAGCATTTT
NA	NA	TRBJ2-7	TRBV7-6	CASSLNPSSYEQYF	TGTGCCAGCAGCTTAAACCCAAGCTCCTACGAGCAGTACTTC
NA	TRBD1	TRBJ1-2	TRBV7-2	CASSLGRGLDYGYTF	TGTGCCAGCAGCTTAGGCAGGGGGCTGGACTATGGCTACACCTTC